This T cell receptor (beta chain) was recorded in a study of T-cell memory formation after mild COVID-19. The TCR alpha and TCR beta cDNA libraries, bearing sample barcodes and UMIs, were generated by 5'RACE using constant-segment primers. From the 5' RACE reads, TCRdb called clonotypes with MiXCR, one entry per CDR3 protein. The data show some 410,000 distinct CDR3 sequences, less than 25% seen once. Germline V CDR1 and CDR2: DFQATT, SNEGSKA (reference sequence). With 5 bases removed from V and 0 bases from J, the gap between germline ends came to 15 bases. There are 15 residues in the CDR3. A few counts support this clonotype. The antigen remains undetermined. Study results and limitations: For contracting clones, CD4+ ones sat mainly in CM and EM, CD8+ in EMRA.

The J gene is TRBJ2-3, the V gene TRBV20-1; D gene ambiguous. The sequenced sample consisted of PBMCs or a T cell subset sorted from them (not recorded which). This sequence was found in an adult woman who had mild COVID-19 (a few samples of this study predate the infection). Cell type and time point are not known. Written as DNA, the CDR3 is TGCAGTGCTCGCCGACCTACGACTAGCACAGATACGCAGTATTTT. This sequence encodes CSARRPTTSTDTQYF.